One T cell receptor beta chain is described in this entry. This sample is drawn from a study of OX40 agonist ivuxolimab in advanced cancers. In the study overall: Patients achieving partial responses numbered three: one hepatocellular carcinoma case and two cutaneous melanoma cases.

The germline gives CDR1 SGDLS, CDR2 YYNGEE. V was trimmed by 3 bases and J by 4 bases, leaving 12 bases between them. The CDR3 totals 14 residues. Some clones are missing from TCRdb's copy, which holds only in-frame ones; the method was immunoSEQ multiplex PCR. The repertoire holds roughly 49,000 clones, 85% to 90% seen once, with roughly 3.6% in the top ten. This sequence was found in an adult with an advanced solid tumor such as melanoma, head and neck, liver or kidney cancer. The V call is TRBV9, the J call TRBJ2-3; tentative D call: TRBD2 (5 bases). The starting material was CD4+ or CD8+ T cells sorted from blood, obtained in a trial of the OX40 agonist ivuxolimab. Written as DNA, the CDR3 is TGTGCCAGCAGCGCTGCACCTAGCTCAGATACGCAGTATTTT. This sequence encodes CASSAAPSSDTQYF.